This entry features one T cell receptor beta chain sequence. The record originates from a study of cytotoxic CD8 clonotypes in ibrutinib-treated CLL. This CDR3 contains 14 residues. V shed 3 bases and J shed 5 bases, with 13 bases lying between them. Germline CDR1 reads ENHRY; CDR2 reads SYGVKD. TCRdb's copy holds only in-frame clones and misses some; the assay was immunoSEQ multiplex PCR. The table includes approximately 32,000 clones, approximately 69% detected once. The chain combines TRBV10-3 with TRBJ1-2, with D tentatively TRBD1 (6 bases). The clonotype was recovered from a human donor with chronic lymphocytic leukemia. Specimen: PBMCs, collected before ibrutinib treatment. Written as DNA, the CDR3 is TGTGCCATCAGTGACTCGACAGGCGGGTATGGCTACACCTTC. Translation gives CAISDSTGGYGYTF.